This entry describes one T cell receptor (beta chain). The antigen it binds to is not known. Per-base quality was not reported, and no clone a single base away is much larger than it. The data stem from a study of blood T cell repertoires in COVID-19 (dated by TCRdb to the early 2020s). About the full investigation: Samples covering the acute and convalescent phases of COVID-19 were provided by collaborators in the United States, Italy and Spain. The material from the prospective study consisted of cDNA or gDNA derived from T cells, B-cell-depleted T cells, or PBMCs. Deeply sampled blood TCRbeta repertoires from subjects exposed to, actively infected with, or recovered from COVID-19 were included in the dataset. The repertoires were released in a freely available public database intended as a resource for research on the immune response to SARS-CoV-2. The samples were drawn from the first 160 participants of the ongoing ImmuneRACE study and from 1,200 or so subjects provided by 6 global collaborators. Sample metadata almost always included a de-identified subject ID, COVID-19 status, age in years and sex. HLA class I and class II types, where available, came from metadata supplied by the sample provider rather than from assay-based typing.

Beyond this particular receptor, the publication reports: The quantity of clinical and demographic metadata differed by source and by participant and was supplied without curation.

In Seattle, one collaborating source enrolled patients while the infection was active and tracked those patients longitudinally over the course of disease. Whole blood was collected in K2EDTA tubes by collaborating institutions according to the institutions' own protocols. For TCRbeta analysis, collaborators shipped samples in one of three forms: frozen whole blood, isolated PBMCs, or DNA extracted from either of those sample types. TCRbeta CDR3 regions were amplified from genomic DNA by means of the immunoSEQ Assay, a bias-controlled multiplex PCR. In the original analysis: Nucleated cell counts per sample were estimated from amplification of reference gene primers within the assay. Sequence reads were collapsed and filtered to measure the absolute abundance of every unique TCRbeta CDR3 rearrangement. Productive Simpson clonality was computed per sample as the square root of Simpson's diversity index over productive rearrangements. TCRdb's version of the immuneACCESS table is confined to in-frame rearrangements and falls short of the full clone set. An unresolved V gene accounts for under half of the shortfall where checked; the remainder is of unknown origin. Clonal size and the V and J genes are those of that table, whereas D and trimming came from the DNA. The table for this sample lists approximately 200,000 clones; 94% of them were counted only once. About 0.8% of the sample is taken by the ten largest.

The receptor was derived from a man aged 25 to 40 with COVID-19, enrolled during active disease. Input material: peripheral blood.

The CDR3 corresponds to CASSRLDRELYEQYF. The nucleotide sequence is given as TGCGCCAGCAGTCGGCTGGACAGGGAGCTCTACGAGCAGTACTTC. The chain is made from TRBV23-1 and TRBJ2-7; TRBD1 aligns with 8 central bases. TRBV23-1 is noted as an ORF with a role that remains uncertain. Trimming accounts for 4 bases at V and 3 bases at J, while the number of junction bases matched to no gene is 8. The cysteine opens and the phenylalanine closes a CDR3 of 15 amino acids. Kept here is only the CDR3 DNA, which spans 45 bases and is read in frame from base 1.